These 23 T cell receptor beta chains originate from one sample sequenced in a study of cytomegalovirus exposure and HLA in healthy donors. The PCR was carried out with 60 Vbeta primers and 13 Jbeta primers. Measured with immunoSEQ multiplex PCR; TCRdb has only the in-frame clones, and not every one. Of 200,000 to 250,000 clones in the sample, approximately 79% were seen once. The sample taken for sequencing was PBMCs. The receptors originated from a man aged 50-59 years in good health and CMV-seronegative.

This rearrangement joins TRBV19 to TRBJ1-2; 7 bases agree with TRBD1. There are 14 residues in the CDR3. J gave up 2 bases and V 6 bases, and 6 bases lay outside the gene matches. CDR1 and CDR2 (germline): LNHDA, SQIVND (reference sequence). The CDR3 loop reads CASSPRGQNYGYTF. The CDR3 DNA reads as TGTGCCAGTAGCCCCCGGGGACAGAACTATGGCTACACCTTC.

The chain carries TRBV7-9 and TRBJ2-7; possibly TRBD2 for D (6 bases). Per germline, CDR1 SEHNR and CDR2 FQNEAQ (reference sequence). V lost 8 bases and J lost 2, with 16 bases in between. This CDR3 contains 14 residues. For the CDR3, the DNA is TGTGCCAGCCTCGGGGGTAGCGGCACCTACGAGCAGTACTTC. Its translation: CASLGGSGTYEQYF. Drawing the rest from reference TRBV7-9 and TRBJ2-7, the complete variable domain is DTGVSQNPRHKITKRGQNVTFRCDPISEHNRLYWYRQTLGQGPEFLTYFQNEAQLEKSRLLSDRFSAERPKGSFSTLEIQRTEQGDSAMYLCASLGGSGTYEQYFGPGTRLTVT.

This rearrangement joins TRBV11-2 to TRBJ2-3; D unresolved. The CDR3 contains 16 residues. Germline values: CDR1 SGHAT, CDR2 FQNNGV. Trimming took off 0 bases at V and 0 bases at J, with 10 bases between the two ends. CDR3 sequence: CASSLDYSSSTDTQYF. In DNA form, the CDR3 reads TGTGCCAGCAGCTTAGATTACAGCAGCAGCACAGATACGCAGTATTTT.

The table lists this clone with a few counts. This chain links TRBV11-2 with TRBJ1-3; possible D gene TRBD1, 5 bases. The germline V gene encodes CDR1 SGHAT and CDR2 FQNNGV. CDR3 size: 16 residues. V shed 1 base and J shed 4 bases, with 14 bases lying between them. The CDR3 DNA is TGTGCCAGCAGCTTAGGGGCGAAGGGGATCGGAAACACCATATATTTT. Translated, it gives CASSLGAKGIGNTIYF.

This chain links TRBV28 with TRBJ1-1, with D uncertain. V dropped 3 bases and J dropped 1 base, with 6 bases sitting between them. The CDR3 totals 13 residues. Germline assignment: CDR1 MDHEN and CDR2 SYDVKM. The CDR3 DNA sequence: TGTGCCAGCAGTTTTAGAGGGAACACTGAAGCTTTCTTT. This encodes CASSFRGNTEAFF.

The CDR3 sequence: CASSLGRSAYEQYF. The DNA of the CDR3 is TGTGCCAGCAGCTTAGGGCGCAGCGCCTACGAGCAGTACTTC. The chain has TRBV7-2 and TRBJ2-7; D not certain. The CDR3 extends over 14 amino acids. Germline values: CDR1 SGHTA, CDR2 FQGNSA. The V and J ends lost 1 base and 2 bases respectively, with 9 bases between them.

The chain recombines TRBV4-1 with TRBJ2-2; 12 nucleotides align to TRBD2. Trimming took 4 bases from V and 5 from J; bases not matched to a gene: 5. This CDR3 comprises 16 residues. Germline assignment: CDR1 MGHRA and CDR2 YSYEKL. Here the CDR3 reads CASSLPGLAGTGELFF. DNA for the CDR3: TGCGCCAGCAGCCTTCCGGGACTAGCGGGTACCGGGGAGCTGTTTTTT.

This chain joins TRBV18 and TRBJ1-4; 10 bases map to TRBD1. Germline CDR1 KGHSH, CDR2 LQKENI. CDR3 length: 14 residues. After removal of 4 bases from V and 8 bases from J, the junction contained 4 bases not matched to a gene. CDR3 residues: CASSQGQGGEKLFF. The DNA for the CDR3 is TGTGCCAGCTCACAAGGACAGGGGGGAGAAAAACTGTTTTTT.

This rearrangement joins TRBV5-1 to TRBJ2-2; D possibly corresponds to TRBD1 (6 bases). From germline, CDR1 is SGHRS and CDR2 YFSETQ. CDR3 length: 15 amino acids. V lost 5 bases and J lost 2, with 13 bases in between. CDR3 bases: TGCGCCAGCAGACCTCAGACAGGCAACACCGGGGAGCTGTTTTTT. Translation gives CASRPQTGNTGELFF.

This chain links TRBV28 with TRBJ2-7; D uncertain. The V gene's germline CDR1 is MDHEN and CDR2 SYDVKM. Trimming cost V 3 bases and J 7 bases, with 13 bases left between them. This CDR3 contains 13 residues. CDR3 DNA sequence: TGTGCCAGCAGTTTGGCCCCCCTCGGGGAGCAGTACTTC. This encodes CASSLAPLGEQYF. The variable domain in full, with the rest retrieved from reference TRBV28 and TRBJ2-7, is DVKVTQSSRYLVKRTGEKVFLECVQDMDHENMFWYRQDPGLGLRLIYFSYDVKMKEKGDIPEGYSVSREKKERFSLILESASTNQTSMYLCASSLAPLGEQYFGPGTRLTVT.

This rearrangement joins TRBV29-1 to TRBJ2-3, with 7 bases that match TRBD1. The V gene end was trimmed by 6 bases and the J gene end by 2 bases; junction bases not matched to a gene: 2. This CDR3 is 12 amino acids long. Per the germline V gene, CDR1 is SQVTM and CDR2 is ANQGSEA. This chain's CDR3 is CSVGQATDTQYF. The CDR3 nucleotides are TGCAGCGTAGGACAGGCCACAGATACGCAGTATTTT.

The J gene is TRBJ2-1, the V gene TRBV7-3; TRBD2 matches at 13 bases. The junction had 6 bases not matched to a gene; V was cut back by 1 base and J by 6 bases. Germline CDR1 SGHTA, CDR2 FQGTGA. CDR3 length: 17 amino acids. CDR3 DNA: TGTGCCAGCAGCTTAAGGACTAGCGGGAGTGTTCCCAATGAGCAGTTCTTC. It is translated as CASSLRTSGSVPNEQFF.

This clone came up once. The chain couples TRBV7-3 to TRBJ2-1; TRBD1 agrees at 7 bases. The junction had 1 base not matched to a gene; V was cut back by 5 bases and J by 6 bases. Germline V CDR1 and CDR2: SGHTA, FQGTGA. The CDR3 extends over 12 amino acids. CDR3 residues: CASSRDSNEQFF. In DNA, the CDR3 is TGTGCCAGCAGCCGGGACAGCAATGAGCAGTTCTTC. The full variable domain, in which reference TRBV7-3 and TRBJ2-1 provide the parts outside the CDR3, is GAGVSQTPSNKVTEKGKYVELRCDPISGHTALYWYRQSLGQGPEFLIYFQGTGAADDSGLPNDRFFAVRPEGSVSTLKIQRTERGDSAVYLCASSRDSNEQFFGPGTRLTVL.

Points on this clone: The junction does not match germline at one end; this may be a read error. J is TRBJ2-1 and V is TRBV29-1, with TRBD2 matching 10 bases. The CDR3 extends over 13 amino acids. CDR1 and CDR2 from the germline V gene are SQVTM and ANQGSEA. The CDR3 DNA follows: TGCAGCGTTGTACGGACTAGCGGCAATGAGCAGCTCTTC. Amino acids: CSVVRTSGNEQLF.

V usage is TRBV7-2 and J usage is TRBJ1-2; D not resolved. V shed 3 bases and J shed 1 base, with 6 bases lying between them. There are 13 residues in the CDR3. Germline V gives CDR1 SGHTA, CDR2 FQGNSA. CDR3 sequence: CASSFSVNYGYTF. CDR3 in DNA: TGTGCCAGCAGCTTTTCGGTTAACTATGGCTACACCTTC.

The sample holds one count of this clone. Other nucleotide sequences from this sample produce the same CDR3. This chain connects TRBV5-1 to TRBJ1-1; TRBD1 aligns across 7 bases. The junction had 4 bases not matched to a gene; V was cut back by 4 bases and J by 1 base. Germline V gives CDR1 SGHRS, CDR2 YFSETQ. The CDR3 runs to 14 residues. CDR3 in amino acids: CASSRTGQNTEAFF. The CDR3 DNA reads TGCGCCAGCAGCCGGACAGGTCAGAACACTGAAGCTTTCTTT.

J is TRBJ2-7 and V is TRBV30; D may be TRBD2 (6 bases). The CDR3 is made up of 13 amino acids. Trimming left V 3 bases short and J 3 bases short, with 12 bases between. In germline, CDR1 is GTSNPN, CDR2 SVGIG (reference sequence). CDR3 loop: CAWRMVADYEQYF. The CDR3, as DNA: TGTGCCTGGAGAATGGTAGCGGACTACGAGCAGTACTTC. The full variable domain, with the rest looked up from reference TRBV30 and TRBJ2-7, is SQTIHQWPATLVQPVGSPLSLECTVEGTSNPNLYWYRQAAGRGLQLLFYSVGIGQISSEVPQNLSASRPQDRQFILSSKKLLLSDSGFYLCAWRMVADYEQYFGPGTRLTVT.

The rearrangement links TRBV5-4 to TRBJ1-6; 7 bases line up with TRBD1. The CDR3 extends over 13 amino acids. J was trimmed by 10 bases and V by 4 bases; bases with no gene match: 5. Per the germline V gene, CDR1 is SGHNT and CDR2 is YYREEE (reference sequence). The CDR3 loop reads CASSPTGVSPLHF. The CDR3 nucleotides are TGTGCCAGCAGCCCCACAGGGGTCTCACCCCTCCACTTT. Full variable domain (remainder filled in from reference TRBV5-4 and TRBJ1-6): ETGVTQSPTHLIKTRGQQVTLRCSSQSGHNTVSWYQQALGQGPQFIFQYYREEENGRGNFPPRFSGLQFPNYSSELNVNALELDDSALYLCASSPTGVSPLHFGNGTRLTVT.

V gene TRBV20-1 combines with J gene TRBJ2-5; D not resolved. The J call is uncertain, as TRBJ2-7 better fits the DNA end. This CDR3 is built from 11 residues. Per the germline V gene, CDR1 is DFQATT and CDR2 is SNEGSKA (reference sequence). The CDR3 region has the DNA TGCAGTGCTAGAGATCCCTACGAGCAGTACTTC. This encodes CSARDPYEQYF.

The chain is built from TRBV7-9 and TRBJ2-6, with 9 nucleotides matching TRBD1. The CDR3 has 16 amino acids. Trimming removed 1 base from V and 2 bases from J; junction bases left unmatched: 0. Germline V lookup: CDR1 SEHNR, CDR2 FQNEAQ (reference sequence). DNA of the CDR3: TGTGCCAGCAGCTTAGGACAGGGGGCTGGGGCCAACGTCCTGACTTTC. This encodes CASSLGQGAGANVLTF.

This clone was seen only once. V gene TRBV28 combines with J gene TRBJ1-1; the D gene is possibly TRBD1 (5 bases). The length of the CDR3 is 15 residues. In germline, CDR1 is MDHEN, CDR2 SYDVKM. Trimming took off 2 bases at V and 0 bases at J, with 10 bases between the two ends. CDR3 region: CASSLRAGMNTEAFF. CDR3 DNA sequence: TGTGCCAGCAGTTTACGGGCAGGGATGAACACTGAAGCTTTCTTT.

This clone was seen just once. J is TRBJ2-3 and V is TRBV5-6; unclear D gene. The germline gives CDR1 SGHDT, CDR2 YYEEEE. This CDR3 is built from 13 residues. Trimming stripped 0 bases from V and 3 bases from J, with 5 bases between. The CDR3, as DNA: TGTGCCAGCAGCTTGGAGCGTACAGATACGCAGTATTTT. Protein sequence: CASSLERTDTQYF.

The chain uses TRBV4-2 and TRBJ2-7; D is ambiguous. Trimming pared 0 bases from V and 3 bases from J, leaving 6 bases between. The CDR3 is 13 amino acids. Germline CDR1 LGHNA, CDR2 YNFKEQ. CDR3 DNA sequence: TGTGCCAGCAGCCAAGACAGCGACTACGAGCAGTACTTC. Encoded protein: CASSQDSDYEQYF.